This T cell receptor (beta chain) was identified during a study of T-cell reconstitution after alpha-beta-depleted transplantation in children. Study-wide results and caveats: T-cell counts and diversity were attributed mostly to newly produced T cells one year after transplant. Several hundred graft clones that had expanded were reportedly the source of alpha-beta T cells about two months after transplant. Surviving thymic progenitors and recipient T cells were the source of high TCRbeta diversity at day 60 in some patients.

This clonotype was observed at least ten times. Its antigen is undetermined. This sample's TCRbeta library carried unique molecular identifier barcodes. Using its own MiXCR run on the PCR reads, TCRdb lists one record per CDR3 protein. The sample carries over 120,000 distinct CDR3 sequences, around 8.8% recorded once. The CDR3 is made up of 16 amino acids. The trim removed 6 bases at V and 7 bases at J, leaving 14 bases unmatched. Germline values: CDR1 ENHRY, CDR2 SYGVKD. The receptor was derived from a female patient between 2 and 10 years old who had a stem cell transplant for congenital amegakaryocytic thrombocytopenia, so the T cells may come from the graft donor. Specimen: PBMCs, mostly from graft donor cells, collected 180 days after TCRalphabeta/CD19-depleted stem cell transplant. V and J are TRBV10-3 and TRBJ1-4; 7 bases map to TRBD1. This CDR3 is CAIRGPDREGREKLFF. Here the CDR3 DNA reads TGTGCCATCAGGGGGCCAGACAGGGAGGGGCGTGAAAAACTGTTTTTT.